Below, 14 T cell receptor beta chains from the same sample are listed, as sequenced in a study of Graves' ophthalmopathy and Graves' hyperthyroidism. TCR beta CDR3 regions were amplified from RNA transcripts. First-round RT-PCR relied on HTBI primers, and a second-round multiplex PCR came next. TCRdb used MiXCR to reprocess the multiplex PCR reads, holding one entry per CDR3 protein. Among roughly 1.1 million distinct CDR3 sequences listed, about 36% were seen once. The sequenced material came from peripheral blood or thyroid tissue (not recorded which). Source of these receptors: an adult man with Graves' hyperthyroidism.

The rearrangement links TRBV9 to TRBJ2-7, with 7 nucleotides matching TRBD1. This CDR3 is 14 amino acids long. V was pared by 3 bases and J by 2 bases, with 5 bases of the junction left unmatched. Germline values: CDR1 SGDLS, CDR2 YYNGEE. CDR3 sequence reads: CASSATGDAYEQYF. For the CDR3, the DNA is TGTGCCAGCAGCGCTACAGGGGACGCCTACGAGCAGTACTTC.

This chain uses TRBV7-9 with TRBJ1-5; TRBD1 agrees at 9 bases. V lost 4 bases and J lost 14; bases outside the gene matches: 9. The CDR3 has 13 amino acids. The germline V gene has CDR1 SEHNR and CDR2 FQNEAQ (reference sequence). Here the CDR3 reads CASSSATGGNEHF. Written as DNA, the CDR3 is TGTGCCAGCAGCTCCGCCACAGGGGGCAATGAGCATTTT.

The chain uses TRBV9 and TRBJ2-5; 9 bases line up with TRBD1. The CDR3 runs to 18 residues. Looked up from germline, CDR1 is SGDLS and CDR2 is YYNGEE. V dropped 0 bases and J dropped 5; count of bases not matched to a gene: 14. CDR3 residues: CASSVGRTGGPSYETQYF. CDR3 DNA: TGTGCCAGCAGCGTAGGTCGTACAGGGGGCCCGTCGTACGAGACCCAGTACTTC.

This clonotype was recorded a few times. The V and J genes are TRBV11-2 and TRBJ2-5; D is unresolved. Trimming stripped 8 bases from V and 2 bases from J, with 12 bases between. Germline loops: CDR1 SGHAT, CDR2 FQNNGV. The CDR3 runs to 13 residues. CDR3 sequence: CASARRIQETQYF. CDR3 coding DNA: TGTGCCAGCGCCCGACGGATACAAGAGACCCAGTACTTC.

The genes are TRBV7-9 and TRBJ1-6, with D possibly being TRBD1 (5 bases). Germline loops: CDR1 SEHNR, CDR2 FQNEAQ (reference sequence). This CDR3 is built from 16 residues. The ends were cut back, 5 bases at V and 7 bases at J, with 18 bases in the middle. The CDR3 spells CASSTRPGTANSPLHF. The CDR3 DNA is TGTGCCAGCAGCACAAGGCCCGGGACGGCCAATTCACCCCTCCACTTT.

This clonotype was seen ten or more times. The rearrangement uses TRBV12-3 or TRBV12-4 and TRBJ2-7, with D possibly TRBD1 on 5 matching bases. Trimming cost V 5 bases and J 2 bases, with 10 bases left between them. There are 13 residues in the CDR3. This CDR3 reads CASSRTNTYEQYF. CDR3 bases: TGTGCCAGCAGTCGGACAAATACCTACGAGCAGTACTTC.

This clonotype was recorded many times. The V call is TRBV7-2, the J call TRBJ2-7; TRBD1 is a possible D gene (7 bases). CDR1 and CDR2 (germline): SGHTA, FQGNSA. V was cut by 4 bases and J by 6 bases, with 16 bases left in between. This CDR3 region has 14 residues. The CDR3: CASSSQGGLSEQYF. Here the CDR3 DNA reads TGTGCCAGCAGCTCTCAGGGGGGCCTAAGCGAGCAGTACTTC.

This clonotype occurred many times. An end of the junction does not agree with germline; a read error may underlie this. This sequence joins TRBV5-1 and TRBJ2-5; TRBD2 matches at 7 bases. CDR1 SGHRS and CDR2 YFSETQ come from the germline V gene. The CDR3 runs to 14 residues. The CDR3, as DNA: TGTGCCAGCAGCTTAGCGGGTCAGCAAGAGACCCAGTACTTC. Translation: CASSLAGQQETQYF.

The V gene is TRBV5-1, the J gene TRBJ2-2; possible D gene TRBD1, 5 bases. The V gene's germline CDR1 is SGHRS and CDR2 YFSETQ. The CDR3 contains 15 residues. V was trimmed by 0 bases and J by 0 bases, leaving 6 bases between them. CDR3 residues: CASSLGQPNTGELFF. The CDR3, as DNA: TGCGCCAGCAGCTTGGGACAGCCGAACACCGGGGAGCTGTTTTTT.

This clonotype was seen a handful of times. The V gene is TRBV9, the J gene TRBJ2-5, with 7 bases that match TRBD2. The CDR3 length is 15 residues. The J segment lost 5 bases and the V segment lost 4 bases, leaving 11 bases of the junction unmatched. Per the germline V gene, CDR1 is SGDLS and CDR2 is YYNGEE. The CDR3: CASSPTGGFMETQYF. CDR3 nucleotide sequence: TGTGCCAGCAGCCCAACGGGGGGTTTTATGGAGACCCAGTACTTC. The full variable domain, its missing parts supplied by reference TRBV9 and TRBJ2-5, is DSGVTQTPKHLITATGQRVTLRCSPRSGDLSVYWYQQSLDQGLQFLIQYYNGEERAKGNILERFSAQQFPDLHSELNLSSLELGDSALYFCASSPTGGFMETQYFGPGTRLLVL.

With respect to this clonotype: One end of the junction varies from germline; a read error may be responsible. The chain joins TRBV5-6 to TRBJ2-2, with D possibly called TRBD1 or TRBD2 (6 bases each). Germline V lookup: CDR1 SGHDT, CDR2 YYEEEE. This CDR3 spans 16 amino acids. The CDR3 is CASSSGNRVGAGGLFF. The DNA for the CDR3 is TGTGCCAGCAGCTCTGGAAACAGGGTCGGGGCCGGGGGGCTGTTTTTT.

The rearrangement joins TRBV7-2 to TRBJ2-1; D is unclear. Trimming stripped 3 bases from V and 0 bases from J, with 12 bases between. Germline loops: CDR1 SGHTA, CDR2 FQGNSA. This CDR3 is 16 amino acids long. The CDR3 nucleotides are TGTGCCAGCAGCTTGTTAGAGCAGAGCTCCTACAATGAGCAGTTCTTC. It codes for CASSLLEQSSYNEQFF.

This clonotype was observed at least ten times. V usage is TRBV2 and J usage is TRBJ2-5; no firm D call. CDR1 and CDR2 from the germline V gene are SNHLY and FYNNEI. The CDR3 length is 9 residues. Trimming took off 8 bases at V and 7 bases at J, with 5 bases between the two ends. In DNA, the CDR3 is TGTGCCAGCTCCGGGACCCAGTACTTC. Its translation: CASSGTQYF.

This CDR3 is CASSLRDALTYEQYF. The CDR3 nucleotides read TGTGCCAGCAGCCTCCGGGACGCGCTTACCTACGAGCAGTACTTC. The chain has TRBV25-1 and TRBJ2-7; D possibly matches TRBD1 or TRBD2 (5 bases each). The CDR3 length is 15 residues. V was clipped by 6 bases and J by 2 bases, with 17 bases between them. Per germline, CDR1 MGHDK and CDR2 SYGVNS.